This entry lists 5 T cell receptor beta chains sequenced from one sample in a study of T cells in Graves' hyperthyroidism and ophthalmopathy. Amplified TCR beta CDR3 regions came from RNA transcripts. The HTBI primer set was used in a first-round RT-PCR of the TCR CDR3. Each CDR3 protein is one row after TCRdb ran MiXCR on the multiplex PCR reads. Of 480,000 or so distinct CDR3 sequences listed, 46% are singletons. Sequenced input: peripheral blood or thyroid tissue (not recorded which). Receptor source: an adult woman with Graves' disease, either hyperthyroidism or ophthalmopathy (not recorded which).

On this clonotype: The junction departs from the called germline gene at one end, perhaps through a read error. The genes are TRBV20-1 and TRBJ1-2; no clear D gene. CDR1 DFQATT and CDR2 SNEGSKA come from the germline V gene (reference sequence). This CDR3 contains 13 residues. CDR3 sequence: CSAKKASRYGYTF. The CDR3 DNA reads as TGCAGTGCTAAGAAGGCCAGCCGCTATGGCTACACTTTC.

The genes are TRBV2 and TRBJ1-5; no clear D. This CDR3 region has 15 residues. V lost 8 bases, J lost 0 bases, and 14 bases lay in between. Germline loops: CDR1 SNHLY, CDR2 FYNNEI. CDR3 region: CASRGRAVSNQPQHF. CDR3 nucleotide sequence: TGTGCCAGCCGTGGACGGGCCGTTAGCAATCAGCCCCAGCATTTT.

There are many counts of this clonotype. The chain carries TRBV12-3 or TRBV12-4 and TRBJ2-7, with a weak D call TRBD1 (5 bases). CDR3 size: 12 residues. Trimming removed 6 bases from V and 3 bases from J, with 9 bases in between. The CDR3 reads CASSRQFYEQYF. In DNA form, the CDR3 reads TGTGCCAGCAGCAGACAGTTCTACGAGCAGTACTTC.

The V gene is TRBV14, the J gene TRBJ2-5, with TRBD2 identical over 10 bases. CDR1 SGHDN and CDR2 FVKESK come from the germline V gene. The V gene end was trimmed by 5 bases and the J gene end by 5 bases; junction bases not matched to a gene: 14. The CDR3 is made up of 17 amino acids. CDR3 residues: CASSVDPSGSILETQYF. The DNA of the CDR3 is TGTGCCAGCAGCGTTGATCCTAGCGGGAGTATTTTGGAGACCCAGTACTTC. The whole variable domain, remainder taken from reference TRBV14 and TRBJ2-5, is EAGVTQFPSHSVIEKGQTVTLRCDPISGHDNLYWYRRVMGKEIKFLLHFVKESKQDESGMPNNRFLAERTGGTYSTLKVQPAELEDSGVYFCASSVDPSGSILETQYFGPGTRLLVL.

This clonotype has at least ten counts. The J gene is TRBJ2-6, the V gene TRBV12-3 or TRBV12-4; tentative D call: TRBD1 (6 bases). The ends were cut back, 11 bases at V and 1 base at J, with 18 bases in the middle. CDR3 length: 16 amino acids. DNA for the CDR3: TGTGCCCAAGGGGGTTCGGGCAGATCTGGGGCCAACGTCCTGACTTTC. Its protein product is CAQGGSGRSGANVLTF.